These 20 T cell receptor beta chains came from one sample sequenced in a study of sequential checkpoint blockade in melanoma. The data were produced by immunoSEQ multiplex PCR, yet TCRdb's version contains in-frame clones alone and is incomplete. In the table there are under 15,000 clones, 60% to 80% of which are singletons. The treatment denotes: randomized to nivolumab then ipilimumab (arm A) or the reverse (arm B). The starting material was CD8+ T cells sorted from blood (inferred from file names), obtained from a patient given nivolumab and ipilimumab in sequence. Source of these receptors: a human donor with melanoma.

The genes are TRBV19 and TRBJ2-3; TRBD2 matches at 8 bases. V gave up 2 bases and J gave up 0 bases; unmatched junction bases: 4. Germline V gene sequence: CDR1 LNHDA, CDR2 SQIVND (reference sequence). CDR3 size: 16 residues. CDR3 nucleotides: TGTGCCAGTAGTATACTACTAGCGGAAAGCACAGATACGCAGTATTTT. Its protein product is CASSILLAESTDTQYF.

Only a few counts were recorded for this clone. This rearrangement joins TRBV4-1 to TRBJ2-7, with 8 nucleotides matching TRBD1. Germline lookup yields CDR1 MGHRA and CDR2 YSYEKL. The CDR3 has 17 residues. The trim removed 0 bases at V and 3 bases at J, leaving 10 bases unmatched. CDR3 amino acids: CASSQDSWTGIFYEQYF. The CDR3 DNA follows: TGCGCCAGCAGCCAAGATTCCTGGACAGGGATTTTCTACGAGCAGTACTTC.

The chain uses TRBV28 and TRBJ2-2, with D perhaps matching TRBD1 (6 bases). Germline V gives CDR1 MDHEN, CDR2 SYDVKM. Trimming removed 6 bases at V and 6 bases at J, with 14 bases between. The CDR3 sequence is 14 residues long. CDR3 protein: CASRPSQGAGELFF. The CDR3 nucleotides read TGTGCCAGCAGACCTTCACAGGGTGCCGGGGAGCTGTTTTTT.

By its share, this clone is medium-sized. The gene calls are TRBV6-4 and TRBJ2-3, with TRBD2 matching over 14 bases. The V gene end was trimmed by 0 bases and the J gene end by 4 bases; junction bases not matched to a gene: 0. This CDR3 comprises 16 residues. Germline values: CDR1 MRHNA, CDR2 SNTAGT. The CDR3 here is CASSDSTSGGADTQYF. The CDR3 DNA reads TGTGCCAGCAGTGACTCGACTAGCGGGGGGGCAGATACGCAGTATTTT.

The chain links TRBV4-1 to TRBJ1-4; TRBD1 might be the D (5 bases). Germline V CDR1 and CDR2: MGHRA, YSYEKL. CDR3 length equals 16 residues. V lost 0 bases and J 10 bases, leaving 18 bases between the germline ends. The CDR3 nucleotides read TGCGCCAGCAGCCAAGATTATGACAGCCTAAAAGGAAAACTGTTTTTT. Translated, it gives CASSQDYDSLKGKLFF.

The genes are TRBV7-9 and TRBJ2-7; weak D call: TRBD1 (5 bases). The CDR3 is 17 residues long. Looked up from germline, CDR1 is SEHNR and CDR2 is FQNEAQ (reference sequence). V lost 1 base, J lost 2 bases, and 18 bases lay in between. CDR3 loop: CASSLGSGWTSTYEQYF. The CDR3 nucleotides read TGTGCCAGCAGCTTAGGGTCCGGATGGACAAGTACCTACGAGCAGTACTTC.

In nucleotides, the CDR3 is TGTGCCAGCAGCGTATCAACAGCTCCCTACGAGCAGTACTTC. Translation: CASSVSTAPYEQYF. The chain has TRBV9 and TRBJ2-7; D is undetermined. The CDR3 consists of 14 residues. V was clipped by 1 base and J by 2 bases, with 10 bases between them. In germline, CDR1 is SGDLS, CDR2 YYNGEE.

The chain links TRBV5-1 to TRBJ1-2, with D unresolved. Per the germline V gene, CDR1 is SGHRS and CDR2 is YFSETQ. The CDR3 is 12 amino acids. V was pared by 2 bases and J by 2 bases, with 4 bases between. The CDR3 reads CASSLLNYGYTF. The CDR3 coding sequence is TGCGCCAGCAGCTTACTCAACTATGGCTACACCTTC.

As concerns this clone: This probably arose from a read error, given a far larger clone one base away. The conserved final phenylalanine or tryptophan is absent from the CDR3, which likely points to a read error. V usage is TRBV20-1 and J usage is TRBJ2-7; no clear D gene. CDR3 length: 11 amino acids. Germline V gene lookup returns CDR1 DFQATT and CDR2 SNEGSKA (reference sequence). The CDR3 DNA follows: TGCAGTGCTGGAGAGTCGTTCGAGCAGTACTAC. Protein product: CSAGESFEQYY.

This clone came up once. In DNA form, the CDR3 reads TGTGCCAGCAGCTCCTGGGGGGGACTAGCTTCTACCGAGCAGTACTTC. Translating gives CASSSWGGLASTEQYF. The rearrangement uses TRBV11-1 and TRBJ2-7; 9 nucleotides match TRBD2. Germline V CDR1 and CDR2: SGHAT, FQDESV (reference sequence). The CDR3 has 16 residues. The J segment lost 6 bases and the V segment lost 4 bases, leaving 13 bases of the junction unmatched.

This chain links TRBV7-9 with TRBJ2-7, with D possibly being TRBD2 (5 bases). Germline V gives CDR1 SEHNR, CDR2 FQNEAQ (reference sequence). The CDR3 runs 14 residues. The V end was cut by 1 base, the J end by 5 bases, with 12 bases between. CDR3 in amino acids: CASSLGRNVDEQYF. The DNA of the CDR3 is TGTGCCAGCAGCTTAGGGAGGAATGTCGACGAGCAGTACTTC. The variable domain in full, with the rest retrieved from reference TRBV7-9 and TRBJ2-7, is DTGVSQNPRHKITKRGQNVTFRCDPISEHNRLYWYRQTLGQGPEFLTYFQNEAQLEKSRLLSDRFSAERPKGSFSTLEIQRTEQGDSAMYLCASSLGRNVDEQYFGPGTRLTVT.

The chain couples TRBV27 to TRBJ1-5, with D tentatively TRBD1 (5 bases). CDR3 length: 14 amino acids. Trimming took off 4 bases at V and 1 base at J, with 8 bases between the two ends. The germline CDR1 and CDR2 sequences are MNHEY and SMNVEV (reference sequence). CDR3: CASSYGGSNQPQHF. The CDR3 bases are TGTGCCAGCAGTTACGGGGGAAGCAATCAGCCCCAGCATTTT.

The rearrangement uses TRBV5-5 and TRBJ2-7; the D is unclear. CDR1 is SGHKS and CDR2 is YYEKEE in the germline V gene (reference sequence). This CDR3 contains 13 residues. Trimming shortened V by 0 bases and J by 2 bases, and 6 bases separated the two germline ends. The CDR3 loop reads CASSLGYTYEQYF. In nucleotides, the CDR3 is TGTGCCAGCAGCTTGGGGTACACCTACGAGCAGTACTTC.

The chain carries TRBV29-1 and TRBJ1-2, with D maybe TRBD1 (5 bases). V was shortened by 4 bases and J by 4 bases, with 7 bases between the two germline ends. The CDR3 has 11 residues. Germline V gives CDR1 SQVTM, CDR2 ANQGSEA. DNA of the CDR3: TGCAGCGTTGGGACAACCTATGGCTACACCTTC. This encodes CSVGTTYGYTF.

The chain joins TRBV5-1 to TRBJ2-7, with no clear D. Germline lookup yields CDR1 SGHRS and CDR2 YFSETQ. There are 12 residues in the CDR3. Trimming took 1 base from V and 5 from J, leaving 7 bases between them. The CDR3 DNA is TGCGCCAGCAGCTTGCCAAGCGACGAGCAGTACTTC. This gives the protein CASSLPSDEQYF.

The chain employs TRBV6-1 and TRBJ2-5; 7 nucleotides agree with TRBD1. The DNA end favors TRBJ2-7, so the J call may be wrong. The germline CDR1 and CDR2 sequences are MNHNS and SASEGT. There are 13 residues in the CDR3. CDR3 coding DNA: TGTGCCGGGACAGCCCAGTATCCCTACGAGCAGTACTTC. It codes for CAGTAQYPYEQYF.

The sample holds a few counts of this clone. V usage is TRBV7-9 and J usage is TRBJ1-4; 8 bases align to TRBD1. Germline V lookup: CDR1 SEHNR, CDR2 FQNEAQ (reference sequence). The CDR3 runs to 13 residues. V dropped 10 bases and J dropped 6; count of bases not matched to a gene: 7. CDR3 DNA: TGTGCCACCCGGACAGGGTTTGATGAAAAACTGTTTTTT. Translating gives CATRTGFDEKLFF.

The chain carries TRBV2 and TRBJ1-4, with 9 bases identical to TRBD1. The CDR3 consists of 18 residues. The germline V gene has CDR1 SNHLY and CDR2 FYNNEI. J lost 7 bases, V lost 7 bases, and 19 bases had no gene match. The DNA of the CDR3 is TGTGCCAGCAACGTACAACGACAGGGGGTGGCTAAGGGTGAAAAACTGTTTTTT. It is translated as CASNVQRQGVAKGEKLFF.

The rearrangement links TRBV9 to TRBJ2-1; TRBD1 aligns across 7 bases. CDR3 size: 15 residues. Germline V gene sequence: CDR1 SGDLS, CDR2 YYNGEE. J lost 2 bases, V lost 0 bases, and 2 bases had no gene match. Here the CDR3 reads CASSVATGAYNEQFF. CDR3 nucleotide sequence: TGTGCCAGCAGCGTAGCTACAGGGGCCTACAATGAGCAGTTCTTC. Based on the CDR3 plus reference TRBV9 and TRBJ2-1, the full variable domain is DSGVTQTPKHLITATGQRVTLRCSPRSGDLSVYWYQQSLDQGLQFLIQYYNGEERAKGNILERFSAQQFPDLHSELNLSSLELGDSALYFCASSVATGAYNEQFFGPGTRLTVL.

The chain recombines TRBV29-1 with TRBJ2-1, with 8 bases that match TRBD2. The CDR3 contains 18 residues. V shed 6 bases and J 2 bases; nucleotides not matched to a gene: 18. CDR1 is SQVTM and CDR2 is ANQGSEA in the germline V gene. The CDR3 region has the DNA TGCAGCGTCGTCGGCCTCGCGGGAGGAGGTGGGACCTACAATGAGCAGTTCTTC. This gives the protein CSVVGLAGGGGTYNEQFF.